The TCR beta chain under discussion was sequenced for a study of cytomegalovirus exposure and HLA in healthy donors. The PCR used 60 Vbeta and 13 Jbeta primers. Under the authors' procedure: Later, an analysis found 80 million or so unique TCR beta chains, and around 12 million of these were shared. Method: immunoSEQ multiplex PCR; TCRdb's copy keeps in-frame clones and lacks some. D and trimming were read from the DNA, whereas the V and J calls and clone size are those reported in that table. The table gives tens of thousands of clones; the top ten clones make up less than 15% of it. The CDR3 contains 14 residues. The V and J ends lost 4 bases and 0 bases respectively, with 8 bases between them. Germline CDR1 and CDR2: SGHDT and YYEEEE. Regarding the study as a whole: Per a later analysis, HLA-associated TCR beta chains showed more clonal expansion than other, equally common TCR beta chains.

As regards this clone: Antigen specificity is unknown. The sample carries other DNA sequences with the same CDR3.

V is TRBV5-6 and J is TRBJ1-5; D is possibly TRBD1 (5 bases). This TCR derives from a woman aged 30 to 39 in good health and CMV-seropositive. Material: PBMCs. This CDR3 reads CASSLGLSNQPQHF. The DNA of the CDR3 is TGTGCCAGCAGCCTGGGACTTAGCAATCAGCCCCAGCATTTT. The variable domain in full, with the rest retrieved from reference TRBV5-6 and TRBJ1-5, is DAGVTQSPTHLIKTRGQQVTLRCSPKSGHDTVSWYQQALGQGPQFIFQYYEEEERQRGNFPDRFSGHQFPNYSSELNVNALLLGDSALYLCASSLGLSNQPQHFGDGTRLSIL.